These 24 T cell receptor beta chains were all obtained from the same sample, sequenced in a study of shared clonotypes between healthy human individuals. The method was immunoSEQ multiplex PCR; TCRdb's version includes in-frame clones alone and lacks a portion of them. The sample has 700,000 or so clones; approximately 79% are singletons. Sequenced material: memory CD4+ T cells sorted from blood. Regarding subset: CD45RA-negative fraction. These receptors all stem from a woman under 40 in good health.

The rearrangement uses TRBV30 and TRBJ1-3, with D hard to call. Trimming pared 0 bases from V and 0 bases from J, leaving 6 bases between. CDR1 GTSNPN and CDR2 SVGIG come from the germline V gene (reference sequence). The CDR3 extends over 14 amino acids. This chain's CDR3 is CAWSVTDSGNTIYF. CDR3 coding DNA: TGTGCCTGGAGTGTAACAGACTCTGGAAACACCATATATTTT. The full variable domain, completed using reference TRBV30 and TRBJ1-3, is SQTIHQWPATLVQPVGSPLSLECTVEGTSNPNLYWYRQAAGRGLQLLFYSVGIGQISSEVPQNLSASRPQDRQFILSSKKLLLSDSGFYLCAWSVTDSGNTIYFGEGSWLTVV.

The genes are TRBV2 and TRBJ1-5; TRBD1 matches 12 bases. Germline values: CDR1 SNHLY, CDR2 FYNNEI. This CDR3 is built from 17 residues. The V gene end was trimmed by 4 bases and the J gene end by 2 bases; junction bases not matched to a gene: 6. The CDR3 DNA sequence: TGTGCCAGCAGTGCCGGGACAGGGGGCCGAGGCAATCAGCCCCAGCATTTT. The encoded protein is CASSAGTGGRGNQPQHF.

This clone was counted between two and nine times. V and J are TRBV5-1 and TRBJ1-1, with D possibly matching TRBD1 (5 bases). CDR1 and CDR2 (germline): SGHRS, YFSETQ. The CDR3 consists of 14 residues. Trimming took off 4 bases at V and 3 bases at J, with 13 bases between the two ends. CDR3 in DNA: TGCGCCAGCAGCCAAATGGGGGGATACACTGAAGCTTTCTTT. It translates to CASSQMGGYTEAFF.

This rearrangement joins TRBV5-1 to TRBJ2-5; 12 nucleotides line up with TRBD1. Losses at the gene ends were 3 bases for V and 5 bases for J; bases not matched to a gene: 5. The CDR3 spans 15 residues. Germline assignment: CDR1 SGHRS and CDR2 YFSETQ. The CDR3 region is CASSSGTGGIETQYF. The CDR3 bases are TGCGCCAGCAGCTCCGGGACAGGGGGCATCGAGACCCAGTACTTC. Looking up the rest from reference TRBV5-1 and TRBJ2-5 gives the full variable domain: KAGVTQTPRYLIKTRGQQVTLSCSPISGHRSVSWYQQTPGQGLQFLFEYFSETQRNKGNFPGRFSGRQFSNSRSEMNVSTLELGDSALYLCASSSGTGGIETQYFGPGTRLLVL.

CDR3 in amino acids: CASAEWLAGNNEQFF. CDR3 nucleotides: TGTGCCAGCGCCGAGTGGCTAGCGGGAAACAATGAGCAGTTCTTC. The chain has TRBV2 and TRBJ2-1; 9 nucleotides match TRBD2. Looked up from germline, CDR1 is SNHLY and CDR2 is FYNNEI. The junction had 10 bases not matched to a gene; V was cut back by 8 bases and J by 5 bases. The CDR3 is 15 amino acids. The full variable domain, completed using reference TRBV2 and TRBJ2-1, is EPEVTQTPSHQVTQMGQEVILRCVPISNHLYFYWYRQILGQKVEFLVSFYNNEISEKSEIFDDQFSVERPDGSNFTLKIRSTKLEDSAMYFCASAEWLAGNNEQFFGPGTRLTVL.

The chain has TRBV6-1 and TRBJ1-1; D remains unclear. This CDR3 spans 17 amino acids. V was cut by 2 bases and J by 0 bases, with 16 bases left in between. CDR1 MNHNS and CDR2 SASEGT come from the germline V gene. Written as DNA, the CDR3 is TGTGCCAGCAGTGAATGGTTACAGAGCCTCATGAACACTGAAGCTTTCTTT. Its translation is CASSEWLQSLMNTEAFF.

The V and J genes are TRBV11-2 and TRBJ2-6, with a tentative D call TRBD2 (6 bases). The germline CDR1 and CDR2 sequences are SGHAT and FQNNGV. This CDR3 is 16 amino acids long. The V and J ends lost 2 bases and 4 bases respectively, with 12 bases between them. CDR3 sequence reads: CASSLQLAPGANVLTF. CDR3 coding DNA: TGTGCCAGCAGCTTACAACTAGCTCCCGGGGCCAACGTCCTGACTTTC.

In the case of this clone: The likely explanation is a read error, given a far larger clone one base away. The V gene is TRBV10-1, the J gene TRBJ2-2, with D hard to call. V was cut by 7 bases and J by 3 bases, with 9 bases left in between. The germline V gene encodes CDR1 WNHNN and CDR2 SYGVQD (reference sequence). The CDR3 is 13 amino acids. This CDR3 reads CASKLDYTGELFF. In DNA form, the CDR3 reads TGCGCCAGCAAACTCGACTACACCGGGGAGCTGTTTTTT.

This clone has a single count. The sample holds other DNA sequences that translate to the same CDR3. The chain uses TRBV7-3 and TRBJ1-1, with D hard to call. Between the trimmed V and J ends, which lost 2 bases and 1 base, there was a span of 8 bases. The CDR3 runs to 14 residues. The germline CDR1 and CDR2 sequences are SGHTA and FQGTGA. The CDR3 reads CASSLSPQNTEAFF. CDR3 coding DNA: TGTGCCAGCAGCTTATCCCCACAGAACACTGAAGCTTTCTTT.

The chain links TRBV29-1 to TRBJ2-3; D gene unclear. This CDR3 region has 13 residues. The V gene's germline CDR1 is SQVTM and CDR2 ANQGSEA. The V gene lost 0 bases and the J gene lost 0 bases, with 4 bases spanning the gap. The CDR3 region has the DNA TGCAGCGTTGAAGACAGGAGCACAGATACGCAGTATTTT. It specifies CSVEDRSTDTQYF.

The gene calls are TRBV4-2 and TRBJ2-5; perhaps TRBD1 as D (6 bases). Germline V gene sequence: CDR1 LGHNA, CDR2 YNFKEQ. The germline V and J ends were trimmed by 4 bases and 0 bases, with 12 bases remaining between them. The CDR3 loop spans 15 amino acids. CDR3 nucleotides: TGTGCCAGCAGCCTCACAGGGAATAACCAAGAGACCCAGTACTTC. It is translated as CASSLTGNNQETQYF.

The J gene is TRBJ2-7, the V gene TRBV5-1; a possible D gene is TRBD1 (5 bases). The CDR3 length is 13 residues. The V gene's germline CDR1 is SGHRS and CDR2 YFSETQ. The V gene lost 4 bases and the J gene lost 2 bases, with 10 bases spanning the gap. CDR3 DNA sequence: TGCGCCAGCAGCCCGGACAAACCCTACGAGCAGTACTTC. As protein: CASSPDKPYEQYF.

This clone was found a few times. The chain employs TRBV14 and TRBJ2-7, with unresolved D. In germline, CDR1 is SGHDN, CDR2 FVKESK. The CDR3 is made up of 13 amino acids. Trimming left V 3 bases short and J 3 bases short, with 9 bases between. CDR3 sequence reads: CASSQNVFYEQYF. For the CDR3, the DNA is TGTGCCAGCAGCCAGAACGTGTTCTACGAGCAGTACTTC.

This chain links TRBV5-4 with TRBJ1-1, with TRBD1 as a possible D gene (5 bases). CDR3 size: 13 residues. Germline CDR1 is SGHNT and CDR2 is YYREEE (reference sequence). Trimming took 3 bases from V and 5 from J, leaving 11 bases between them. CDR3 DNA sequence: TGTGCCAGCAGCTCAGGGACCAAAACTGAAGCTTTCTTT. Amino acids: CASSSGTKTEAFF.

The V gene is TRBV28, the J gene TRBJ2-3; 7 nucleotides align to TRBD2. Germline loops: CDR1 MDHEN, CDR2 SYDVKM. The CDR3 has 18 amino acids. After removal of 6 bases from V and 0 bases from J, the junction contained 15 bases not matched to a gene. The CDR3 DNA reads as TGTGCCAGCAGGTATAGGGAGGGTCTAGCCGAAAGCACAGATACGCAGTATTTT. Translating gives CASRYREGLAESTDTQYF.

This chain's CDR3 is CAWSGGYAGNSGNTIYF. The CDR3 region has the DNA TGTGCCTGGAGTGGGGGATATGCCGGCAACTCTGGAAACACCATATATTTT. The chain has TRBV30 and TRBJ1-3; D ambiguous. This CDR3 region has 17 residues. Per germline, CDR1 GTSNPN and CDR2 SVGIG (reference sequence). Trimming stripped 1 base from V and 0 bases from J, with 16 bases between.

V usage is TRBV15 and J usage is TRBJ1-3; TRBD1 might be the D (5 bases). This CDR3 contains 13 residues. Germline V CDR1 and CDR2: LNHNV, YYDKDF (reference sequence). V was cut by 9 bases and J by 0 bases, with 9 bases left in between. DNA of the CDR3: TGTGCCACACGGGGGAGCTCTGGAAACACCATATATTTT. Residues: CATRGSSGNTIYF.

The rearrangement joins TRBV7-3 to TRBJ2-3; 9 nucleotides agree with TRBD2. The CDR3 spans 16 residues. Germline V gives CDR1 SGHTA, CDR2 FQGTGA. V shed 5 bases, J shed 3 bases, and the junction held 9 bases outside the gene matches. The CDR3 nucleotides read TGTGCCAGCAGCCCAATGGGACTAGCTGGGACAGATACGCAGTATTTT. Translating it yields CASSPMGLAGTDTQYF.

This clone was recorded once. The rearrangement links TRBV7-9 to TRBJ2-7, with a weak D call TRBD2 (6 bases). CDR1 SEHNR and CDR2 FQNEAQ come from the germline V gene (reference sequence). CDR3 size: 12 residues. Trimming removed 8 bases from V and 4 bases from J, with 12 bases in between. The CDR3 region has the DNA TGTGCCAGCGGTAGCGGAAATTACGAGCAGTACTTC. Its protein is CASGSGNYEQYF.

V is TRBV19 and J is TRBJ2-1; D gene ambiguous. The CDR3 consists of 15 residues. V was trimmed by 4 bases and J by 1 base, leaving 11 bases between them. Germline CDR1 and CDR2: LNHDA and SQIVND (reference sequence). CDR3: CASSSLDRSYNEQFF. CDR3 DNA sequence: TGTGCCAGTAGTAGCCTCGATCGGTCCTACAATGAGCAGTTCTTC.

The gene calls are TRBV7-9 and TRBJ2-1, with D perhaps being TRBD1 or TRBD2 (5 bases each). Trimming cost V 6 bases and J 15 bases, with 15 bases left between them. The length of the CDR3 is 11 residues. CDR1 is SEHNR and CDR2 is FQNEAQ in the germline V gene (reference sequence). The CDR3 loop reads CASSEMGPGFF. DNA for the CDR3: TGTGCCAGCAGTGAAATGGGACCTGGGTTCTTC.

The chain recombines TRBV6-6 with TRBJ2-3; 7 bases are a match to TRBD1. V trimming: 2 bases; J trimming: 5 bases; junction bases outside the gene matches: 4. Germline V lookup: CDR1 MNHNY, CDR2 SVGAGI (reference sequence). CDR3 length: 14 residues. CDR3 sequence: CASSYLDREDTQYF. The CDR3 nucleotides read TGTGCCAGCAGTTACCTTGACAGGGAAGATACGCAGTATTTT.

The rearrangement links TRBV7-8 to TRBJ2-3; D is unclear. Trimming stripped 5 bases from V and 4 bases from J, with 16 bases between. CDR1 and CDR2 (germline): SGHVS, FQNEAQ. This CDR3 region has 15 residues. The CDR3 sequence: CASSPYRAASDTQYF. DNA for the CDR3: TGTGCCAGCAGCCCGTACCGGGCGGCGTCAGATACGCAGTATTTT.

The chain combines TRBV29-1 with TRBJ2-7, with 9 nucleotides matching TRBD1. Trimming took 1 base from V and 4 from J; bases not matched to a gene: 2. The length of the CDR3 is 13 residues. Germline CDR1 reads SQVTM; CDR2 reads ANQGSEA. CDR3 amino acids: CSVEGGQGYEQYF. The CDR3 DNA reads TGCAGCGTTGAAGGGGGACAGGGTTACGAGCAGTACTTC.